The TCR beta chain under discussion was sequenced for a study of identical twins. V lost 0 bases and J 3 bases, leaving 11 bases between the germline ends. The CDR3 covers 15 residues. TCRdb re-called the 5' RACE reads through MiXCR, storing one row per CDR3 protein. The sample yields around 340,000 distinct CDR3 sequences, 9% seen once. In this sample, this clonotype turned up many times. The target antigen is unknown. Regarding the study as a whole: Weaker excess sharing between twins was seen in beta out-of-frame sequences. The conclusions drew on cross-sectional statistical analysis instead of tracking the same donors. The more abundant beta clonotypes in cord blood had fewer insertions, and memory repertoires did not show this. Out-of-frame TCR alpha sharing observed in monozygotic twins exceeded model estimates.

The chain combines TRBV12-3 or TRBV12-4 with TRBJ2-5; no reliable D call. This receptor was taken from a woman aged 45-59 years in good health. Sequenced input: naive T cells sorted from blood. The CDR3, as DNA: TGTGCCAGCAGTTTAGCGCCGAGCTGGGAAGAGACCCAGTACTTC. It is translated as CASSLAPSWEETQYF.